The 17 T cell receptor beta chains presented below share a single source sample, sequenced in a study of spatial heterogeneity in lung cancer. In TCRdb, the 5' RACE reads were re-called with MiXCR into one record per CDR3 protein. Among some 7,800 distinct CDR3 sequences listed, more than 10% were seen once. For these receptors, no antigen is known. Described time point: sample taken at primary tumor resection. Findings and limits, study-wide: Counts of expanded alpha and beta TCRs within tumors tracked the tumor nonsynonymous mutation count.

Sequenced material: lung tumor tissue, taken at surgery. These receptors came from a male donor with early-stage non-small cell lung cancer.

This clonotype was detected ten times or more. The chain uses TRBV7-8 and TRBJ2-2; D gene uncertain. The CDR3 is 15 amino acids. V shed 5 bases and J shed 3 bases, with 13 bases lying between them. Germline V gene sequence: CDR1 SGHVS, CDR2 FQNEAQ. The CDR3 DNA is TGTGCCAGCAGCCCACTCTTAGGACACACCGGGGAGCTGTTTTTT. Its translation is CASSPLLGHTGELFF.

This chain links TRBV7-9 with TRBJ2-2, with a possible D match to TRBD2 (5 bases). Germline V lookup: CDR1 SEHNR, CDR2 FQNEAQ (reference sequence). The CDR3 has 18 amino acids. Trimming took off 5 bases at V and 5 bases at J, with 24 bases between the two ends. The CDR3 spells CASSEQIQARARTGELFF. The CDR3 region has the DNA TGTGCCAGCAGCGAGCAAATCCAGGCGCGGGCAAGGACCGGGGAGCTGTTTTTT.

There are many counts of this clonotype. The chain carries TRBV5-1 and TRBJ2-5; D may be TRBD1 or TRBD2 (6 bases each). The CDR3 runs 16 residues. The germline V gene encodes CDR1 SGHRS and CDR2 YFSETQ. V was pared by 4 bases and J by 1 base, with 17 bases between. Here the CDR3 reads CASSPSGAGTQETQYF. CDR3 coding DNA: TGCGCCAGCAGCCCCTCGGGGGCGGGGACCCAAGAGACCCAGTACTTC.

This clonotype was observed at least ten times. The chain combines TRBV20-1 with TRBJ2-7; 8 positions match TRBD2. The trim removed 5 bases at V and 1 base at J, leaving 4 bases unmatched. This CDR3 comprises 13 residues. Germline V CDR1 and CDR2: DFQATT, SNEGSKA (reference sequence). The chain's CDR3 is CSAPRLASYEQYF. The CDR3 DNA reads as TGCAGTGCTCCTCGACTAGCGTCCTACGAGCAGTACTTC.

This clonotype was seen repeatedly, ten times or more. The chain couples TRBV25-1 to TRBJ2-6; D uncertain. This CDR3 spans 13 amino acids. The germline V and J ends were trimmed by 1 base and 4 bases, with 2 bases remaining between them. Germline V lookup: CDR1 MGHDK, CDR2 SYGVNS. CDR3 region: CASSEWGANVLTF. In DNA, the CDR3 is TGTGCCAGCAGTGAATGGGGGGCCAACGTCCTGACTTTC.

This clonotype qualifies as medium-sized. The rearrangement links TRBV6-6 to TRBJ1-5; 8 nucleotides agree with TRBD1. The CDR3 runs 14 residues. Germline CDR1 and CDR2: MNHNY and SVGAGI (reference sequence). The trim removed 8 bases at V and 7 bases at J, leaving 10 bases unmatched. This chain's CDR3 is CASRGQGRLQPQHF. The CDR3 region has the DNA TGTGCCAGCCGAGGACAGGGCCGGCTCCAGCCCCAGCATTTT.

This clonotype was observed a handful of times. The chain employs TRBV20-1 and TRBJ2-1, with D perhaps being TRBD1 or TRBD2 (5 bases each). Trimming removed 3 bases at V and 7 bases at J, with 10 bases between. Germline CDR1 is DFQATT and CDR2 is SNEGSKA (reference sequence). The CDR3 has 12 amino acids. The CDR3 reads CSARYGANEQFF. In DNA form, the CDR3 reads TGCAGTGCTAGGTACGGGGCAAATGAGCAGTTCTTC.

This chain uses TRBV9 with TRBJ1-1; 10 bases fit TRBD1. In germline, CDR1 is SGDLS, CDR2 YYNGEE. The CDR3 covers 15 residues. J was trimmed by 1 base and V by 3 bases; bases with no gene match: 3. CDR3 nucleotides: TGTGCCAGCAGCGCAAGACAGGGGGCGAACACTGAAGCTTTCTTT. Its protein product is CASSARQGANTEAFF.

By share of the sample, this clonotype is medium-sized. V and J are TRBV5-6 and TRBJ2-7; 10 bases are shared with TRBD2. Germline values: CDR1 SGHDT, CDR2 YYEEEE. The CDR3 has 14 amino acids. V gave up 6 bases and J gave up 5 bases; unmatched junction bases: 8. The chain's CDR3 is CASTPSGSDNEQYF. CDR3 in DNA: TGTGCCAGCACCCCTAGCGGGAGTGATAACGAGCAGTACTTC.

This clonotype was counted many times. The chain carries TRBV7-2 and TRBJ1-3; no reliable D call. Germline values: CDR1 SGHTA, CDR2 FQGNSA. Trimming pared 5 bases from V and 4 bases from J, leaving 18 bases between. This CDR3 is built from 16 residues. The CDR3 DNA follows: TGTGCCAGCAGCCGTTACCTTGGCACGGGGGGAAACACCATATATTTT. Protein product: CASSRYLGTGGNTIYF.

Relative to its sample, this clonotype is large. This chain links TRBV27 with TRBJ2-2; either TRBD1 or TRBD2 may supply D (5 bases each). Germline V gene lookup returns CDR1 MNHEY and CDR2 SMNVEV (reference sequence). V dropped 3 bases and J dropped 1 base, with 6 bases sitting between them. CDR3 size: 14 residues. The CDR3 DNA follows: TGTGCCAGCAGTTTTGGGGGGAACACCGGGGAGCTGTTTTTT. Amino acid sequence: CASSFGGNTGELFF.

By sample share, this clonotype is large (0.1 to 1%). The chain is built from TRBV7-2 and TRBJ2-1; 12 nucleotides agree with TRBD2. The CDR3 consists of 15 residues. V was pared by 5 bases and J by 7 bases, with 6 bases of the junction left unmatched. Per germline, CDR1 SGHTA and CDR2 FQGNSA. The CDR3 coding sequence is TGTGCCAGCAGCATAACGGGGACTAGCGGGAATGAGCAGTTCTTC. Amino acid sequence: CASSITGTSGNEQFF.

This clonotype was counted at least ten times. CDR3 sequence: CASSEVTGPGANVLTF. CDR3 nucleotide sequence: TGCGCCAGCAGCGAGGTAACAGGGCCTGGGGCCAACGTCCTGACTTTC. The chain links TRBV5-1 to TRBJ2-6, with D possibly matching TRBD1 (6 bases). The CDR3 covers 16 residues. Germline V gives CDR1 SGHRS, CDR2 YFSETQ. V lost 4 bases and J 2 bases, leaving 13 bases between the germline ends.

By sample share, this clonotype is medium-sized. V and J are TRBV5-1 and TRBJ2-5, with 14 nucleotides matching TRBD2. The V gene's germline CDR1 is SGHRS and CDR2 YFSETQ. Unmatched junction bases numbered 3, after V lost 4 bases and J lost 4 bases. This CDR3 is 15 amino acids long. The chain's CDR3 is CASSPGLAGGETQYF. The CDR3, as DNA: TGCGCCAGCAGCCCCGGACTAGCGGGAGGAGAGACCCAGTACTTC.

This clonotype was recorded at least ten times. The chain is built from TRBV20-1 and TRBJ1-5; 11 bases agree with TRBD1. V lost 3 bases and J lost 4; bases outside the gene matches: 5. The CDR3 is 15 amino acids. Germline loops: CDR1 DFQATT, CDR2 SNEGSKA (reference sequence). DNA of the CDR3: TGCAGTGCTAGGCCTGGGACAGGGGGGAATCAGCCCCAGCATTTT. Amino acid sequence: CSARPGTGGNQPQHF.

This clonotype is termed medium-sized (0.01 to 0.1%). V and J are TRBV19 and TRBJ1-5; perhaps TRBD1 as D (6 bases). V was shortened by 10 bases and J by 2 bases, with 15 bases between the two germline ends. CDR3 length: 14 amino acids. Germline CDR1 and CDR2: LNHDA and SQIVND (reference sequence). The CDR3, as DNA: TGTGCCACCCAGGACAGACGGGGCAATCAGCCCCAGCATTTT. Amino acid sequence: CATQDRRGNQPQHF.

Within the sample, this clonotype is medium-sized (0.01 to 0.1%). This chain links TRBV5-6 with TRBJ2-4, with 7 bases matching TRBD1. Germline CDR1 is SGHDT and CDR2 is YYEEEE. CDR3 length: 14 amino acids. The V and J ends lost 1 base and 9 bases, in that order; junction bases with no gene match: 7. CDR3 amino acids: CASSLMAGGRIQYF. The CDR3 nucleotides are TGTGCCAGCAGCTTGATGGCAGGGGGTCGCATTCAGTACTTC.